The 26 T cell receptor beta chains presented below share a single source sample, sequenced in a study of blood T cell repertoires in COVID-19. Method: immunoSEQ multiplex PCR; TCRdb's copy keeps in-frame clones and lacks some. Seen here are 90,000 to 100,000 clones, 84% observed once, and the top ten hold 2%. The sample consisted of peripheral blood. The receptors stem from a man between 65 and 85 years old with active or convalescent COVID-19.

The chain has TRBV18 and TRBJ2-7; 10 bases line up with TRBD1. With V trimmed by 3 bases and J by 2 bases, 7 bases remained unmatched. The CDR3 extends over 16 amino acids. Germline CDR1 reads KGHSH; CDR2 reads LQKENI. CDR3: CASSPLDRGVAYEQYF. The CDR3 DNA sequence: TGTGCCAGCTCACCGCTGGACAGGGGGGTCGCCTACGAGCAGTACTTC.

The chain joins TRBV29-1 to TRBJ1-3, with TRBD1 matching over 7 bases. The V and J ends lost 7 bases and 0 bases, in that order; junction bases with no gene match: 6. CDR1 and CDR2 (germline): SQVTM, ANQGSEA. This CDR3 comprises 14 residues. The CDR3 reads CSARDSRSGNTIYF. CDR3 in DNA: TGCAGCGCCCGGGACAGCCGCTCTGGAAACACCATATATTTT.

CDR3 DNA sequence: TGTGCCAGCAGTGTTGGCAGTAGGGGTACGGCTAATGAAAAACTGTTTTTT. As protein: CASSVGSRGTANEKLFF. The chain uses TRBV6-1 and TRBJ1-4, with a tentative D call TRBD1 (5 bases). Between the trimmed V and J ends, which lost 4 bases and 3 bases, there was a span of 18 bases. There are 17 residues in the CDR3. The germline V gene has CDR1 MNHNS and CDR2 SASEGT.

The chain combines TRBV7-9 with TRBJ2-2; D perhaps matches TRBD2 (6 bases). The germline gives CDR1 SEHNR, CDR2 FQNEAQ (reference sequence). V lost 6 bases to trimming and J lost 2 bases, with 16 bases between them. The CDR3 totals 16 residues. The CDR3 DNA follows: TGTGCCAGCAGTTCCGGCCCTAGCGTTAACACCGGGGAGCTGTTTTTT. Residues: CASSSGPSVNTGELFF.

The sample holds a few counts of this clone. The chain has TRBV6-2 or TRBV6-3 and TRBJ1-5; 7 nucleotides agree with TRBD1. Germline CDR1 MNHEY, CDR2 SVGEGT. The CDR3 covers 14 residues. With 6 bases clipped from V and 2 bases from J, the junction kept 4 bases outside the gene matches. The CDR3 reads CASSYDRGNQPQHF. The CDR3 DNA reads TGTGCCAGCAGCTATGACAGGGGCAATCAGCCCCAGCATTTT.

The chain is built from TRBV2 and TRBJ1-6, with no clear D. The ends were cut back, 8 bases at V and 8 bases at J, with 13 bases in the middle. The CDR3 has 13 amino acids. From germline, CDR1 is SNHLY and CDR2 FYNNEI. CDR3: CASLTSPDSPLHF. In DNA, the CDR3 is TGTGCCAGCTTGACTAGCCCCGATTCACCCCTCCACTTT.

This clone was seen a few times. This chain uses TRBV28 with TRBJ1-2; D may be TRBD1 (6 bases). Germline V lookup: CDR1 MDHEN, CDR2 SYDVKM. The V and J ends lost 5 bases and 8 bases respectively, with 15 bases between them. CDR3 length equals 13 residues. The CDR3 spells CASSQQGYRGYTF. The CDR3 nucleotides read TGTGCCAGCAGTCAACAGGGTTATAGGGGCTACACCTTC.

This clone came up once. The V gene is TRBV12-5, the J gene TRBJ2-1, with 12 bases aligning to TRBD1. The V segment lost 6 bases and the J segment 1 base; nucleotides outside the gene matches: 4. Germline CDR1 and CDR2: LGHNT and FRNRAP. The CDR3 consists of 16 residues. For the CDR3, the DNA is TGTGCTAGTGGGCAGGGACAGGGGGCGTCCTACAATGAGCAGTTCTTC. Translation gives CASGQGQGASYNEQFF.

The chain carries TRBV6-2 or TRBV6-3 and TRBJ2-1; 9 bases map to TRBD2. In germline, CDR1 is MNHEY, CDR2 SVGEGT. There are 16 residues in the CDR3. V shed 1 base and J 5 bases; nucleotides not matched to a gene: 6. For the CDR3, the DNA is TGTGCCAGCAGTTACTGGCTAGCGGGGACTAACAATGAGCAGTTCTTC. Its protein product is CASSYWLAGTNNEQFF.

The chain links TRBV28 to TRBJ1-1; maybe TRBD1 (5 bases). The CDR3 length is 14 residues. Germline values: CDR1 MDHEN, CDR2 SYDVKM. Trimming took 8 bases from V and 1 from J, leaving 14 bases between them. The CDR3 reads CASYDRGGNTEAFF. DNA for the CDR3: TGTGCCAGCTACGATAGGGGTGGGAACACTGAAGCTTTCTTT.

The chain couples TRBV15 to TRBJ2-5; TRBD2 is a possible D gene (6 bases). V was pared by 1 base and J by 5 bases, with 11 bases between. Germline lookup yields CDR1 LNHNV and CDR2 YYDKDF (reference sequence). The length of the CDR3 is 14 residues. The DNA for the CDR3 is TGTGCCACCAGCAGAGTGGCTAGCGCGGAGACCCAGTACTTC. Its translation: CATSRVASAETQYF.

The chain employs TRBV6-2 or TRBV6-3 and TRBJ2-7; D possibly corresponds to TRBD1 (6 bases). The CDR3 has 14 residues. The V end was cut by 6 bases, the J end by 3 bases, with 15 bases between. In germline, CDR1 is MNHEY, CDR2 SVGEGT. CDR3 loop: CASSHGQRLYEQYF. The CDR3 DNA reads TGTGCCAGCAGCCACGGACAGCGCCTCTACGAGCAGTACTTC.

The CDR3 nucleotides read TGCGCCAGCAGCTTGCCTTTAGGGGGCCTCACTGAAGCTTTCTTT. Protein sequence: CASSLPLGGLTEAFF. The chain couples TRBV5-1 to TRBJ1-1; 7 bases agree with TRBD1. The ends lost 1 base at V and 4 bases at J; junction bases unmatched: 7. Germline lookup yields CDR1 SGHRS and CDR2 YFSETQ. The CDR3 length is 15 residues.

The J gene is TRBJ2-1, the V gene TRBV30, with D unclear. V was shortened by 0 bases and J by 5 bases, with 8 bases between the two germline ends. CDR1 GTSNPN and CDR2 SVGIG come from the germline V gene (reference sequence). CDR3 length: 13 amino acids. The DNA of the CDR3 is TGTGCCTGGAGTGTACTGGTAAACAATGAGCAGTTCTTC. As protein: CAWSVLVNNEQFF.

The V call is TRBV7-3, the J call TRBJ2-3; 13 bases map to TRBD2. V lost 2 bases, J lost 1 base, and 0 bases stayed unmatched. Germline-derived CDR1 and CDR2 are SGHTA and FQGTGA. The length of the CDR3 is 16 residues. The DNA of the CDR3 is TGTGCCAGCAGCTTAGGACTAGCGGGGGGCACAGATACGCAGTATTTT. This translates into CASSLGLAGGTDTQYF.

The rearrangement uses TRBV28 and TRBJ1-5; possible D gene TRBD1, 6 bases. This CDR3 region has 13 residues. In germline, CDR1 is MDHEN, CDR2 SYDVKM. Trimming removed 2 bases at V and 6 bases at J, with 8 bases between. The DNA for the CDR3 is TGTGCCAGCAGTTTAGTCAGGGGTCAGCCCCAGCATTTT. It translates to CASSLVRGQPQHF.

V gene TRBV30 combines with J gene TRBJ1-1, with 11 bases fitting TRBD1. The germline gives CDR1 GTSNPN, CDR2 SVGIG (reference sequence). The trim removed 3 bases at V and 10 bases at J, leaving 10 bases unmatched. The CDR3 has 14 residues. Here the CDR3 DNA reads TGTGCCTGGAGGGAACCCGGGACAGGGGGTCGAGCTTTCTTT. It yields the protein CAWREPGTGGRAFF.

The chain combines TRBV7-9 with TRBJ1-5; the match to TRBD1 covers 9 bases. The J segment lost 4 bases and the V segment lost 8 bases, leaving 3 bases of the junction unmatched. The CDR3 consists of 13 residues. CDR1 is SEHNR and CDR2 is FQNEAQ in the germline V gene (reference sequence). The CDR3 region is CASAGTGNQPQHF. CDR3 nucleotides: TGTGCCAGCGCCGGGACAGGGAATCAGCCCCAGCATTTT.

The chain recombines TRBV6-5 with TRBJ2-6, with a tentative D call TRBD2 (6 bases). This CDR3 is built from 15 residues. V gave up 7 bases and J gave up 3 bases, with 13 bases separating them. Germline V gene lookup returns CDR1 MNHEY and CDR2 SVGAGI. CDR3 loop: CASNRGSFGANVLTF. Here the CDR3 DNA reads TGTGCCAGCAACCGGGGGAGTTTTGGGGCCAACGTCCTGACTTTC.

The rearrangement links TRBV7-3 to TRBJ2-1, with 11 bases that match TRBD2. Germline V CDR1 and CDR2: SGHTA, FQGTGA. The ends lost 2 bases at V and 9 bases at J; junction bases unmatched: 9. The CDR3 runs to 16 residues. The CDR3 nucleotides are TGTGCCAGCAGCTTACAGATAGCGGGGGGGCATGGTGAGCAGTTCTTC. This encodes CASSLQIAGGHGEQFF.

The chain's CDR3 is CASSSGTGGEKLFF. The CDR3 nucleotides are TGCGCCAGCAGTTCCGGGACAGGGGGTGAAAAACTGTTTTTT. The chain couples TRBV5-1 to TRBJ1-4, with 11 bases lining up with TRBD1. CDR1 and CDR2 (germline): SGHRS, YFSETQ. The CDR3 contains 14 residues. The junction had 4 bases not matched to a gene; V was cut back by 5 bases and J by 7 bases.

The chain employs TRBV28 and TRBJ1-2, with 11 bases lining up with TRBD1. Germline V gene sequence: CDR1 MDHEN, CDR2 SYDVKM. V shed 8 bases, J shed 9 bases, and the junction held 8 bases outside the gene matches. This CDR3 contains 13 residues. The CDR3 is CASEGGQGGSYTF. CDR3 coding DNA: TGTGCCAGCGAGGGGGGACAGGGGGGTAGCTACACCTTC.

The chain joins TRBV5-8 to TRBJ1-1, with 8 positions matching TRBD1. Per germline, CDR1 SGHTS and CDR2 YDEGEE. V shed 3 bases and J 4 bases; nucleotides not matched to a gene: 11. CDR3 size: 16 residues. The chain's CDR3 is CASSSRDRRSFTEAFF. The DNA of the CDR3 is TGTGCCAGCAGCTCCCGGGACAGGCGCTCGTTCACTGAAGCTTTCTTT.

The chain combines TRBV12-3 or TRBV12-4 with TRBJ1-3; D unresolved. Trimming shortened V by 6 bases and J by 4 bases, and 7 bases separated the two germline ends. The CDR3 consists of 12 residues. The CDR3 nucleotides read TGTGCCAGCAGACCAAGCGGAAACACCATATATTTT. Amino acids: CASRPSGNTIYF.

The chain links TRBV9 to TRBJ2-5; 8 bases line up with TRBD2. This CDR3 is built from 13 residues. The V gene's germline CDR1 is SGDLS and CDR2 YYNGEE. After removal of 1 base from V and 5 bases from J, the junction contained 1 base not matched to a gene. The chain's CDR3 is CASSVRGGETQYF. DNA of the CDR3: TGTGCCAGCAGCGTACGGGGGGGTGAGACCCAGTACTTC.

This chain uses TRBV11-3 with TRBJ2-2, with 9 bases matching TRBD2. Germline loops: CDR1 SGHNT, CDR2 YENEEA. The CDR3 is 16 residues long. The V gene end was trimmed by 5 bases and the J gene end by 0 bases; junction bases not matched to a gene: 4. The CDR3: CASSALAGANTGELFF. In nucleotides, the CDR3 is TGTGCCAGCAGCGCATTAGCGGGGGCGAACACCGGGGAGCTGTTTTTT.